Below are 31 T cell receptor beta chains sequenced from a single sample in a study of T cells in Graves' hyperthyroidism and ophthalmopathy. The TCR beta CDR3 regions underwent amplification using RNA transcripts as the source. Researchers ran a first-round RT-PCR on the TCR CDR3 using the HTBI primer set. In TCRdb, the multiplex PCR reads were re-called with MiXCR into one record per CDR3 protein. The sample has about 330,000 distinct CDR3 sequences, roughly an eighth seen once; the top ten hold almost 35%. The sequencing input was blood. The receptors derive from a woman in her thirties or forties with Graves' ophthalmopathy.

This clonotype was seen at least ten times. The chain uses TRBV14 and TRBJ2-1; a possible D gene is TRBD2 (7 bases). Germline assignment: CDR1 SGHDN and CDR2 FVKESK. This CDR3 spans 19 amino acids. The V and J ends lost 1 base and 7 bases respectively, with 26 bases between them. DNA for the CDR3: TGTGCCAGCAGCCAAGCTAATTTGCTAATGGGGGGGCTACAGAATGAGCAGTTCTTC. The encoded protein is CASSQANLLMGGLQNEQFF. The whole variable domain, filled in from reference TRBV14 and TRBJ2-1, reads EAGVTQFPSHSVIEKGQTVTLRCDPISGHDNLYWYRRVMGKEIKFLLHFVKESKQDESGMPNNRFLAERTGGTYSTLKVQPAELEDSGVYFCASSQANLLMGGLQNEQFFGPGTRLTVL.

The chain is built from TRBV6-1 and TRBJ1-6; D not certain. Germline V gene lookup returns CDR1 MNHNS and CDR2 SASEGT. V was cut by 8 bases and J by 9 bases, with 17 bases left in between. The CDR3 extends over 14 amino acids. The CDR3 spells CASGRSGVGSPLHF. In DNA, the CDR3 is TGTGCCAGCGGGAGGTCCGGGGTTGGTTCACCCCTCCACTTT.

This clonotype showed up many times. The chain combines TRBV10-3 with TRBJ1-2, with 8 bases matching TRBD1. The J segment lost 1 base and the V segment lost 6 bases, leaving 1 base of the junction unmatched. The CDR3 runs to 13 residues. Per the germline V gene, CDR1 is ENHRY and CDR2 is SYGVKD. This CDR3 is CAISTGGNYGYTF. The CDR3 nucleotides read TGTGCCATCAGCACAGGGGGTAACTATGGCTACACCTTC.

In this sample, this clonotype turned up many times. The chain recombines TRBV28 with TRBJ2-3; 11 bases match TRBD1. The CDR3 loop spans 17 amino acids. The V gene end was trimmed by 4 bases and the J gene end by 5 bases; junction bases not matched to a gene: 11. Germline values: CDR1 MDHEN, CDR2 SYDVKM. DNA for the CDR3: TGTGCCAGCAGTTCCTGGACAGGGGGCAGTTCAGGAGATACGCAGTATTTT. Encoded protein: CASSSWTGGSSGDTQYF.

V usage is TRBV6-1 and J usage is TRBJ2-1; no clear D gene. The V gene's germline CDR1 is MNHNS and CDR2 SASEGT. The germline V and J ends were trimmed by 8 bases and 0 bases, with 11 bases remaining between them. The CDR3 covers 14 residues. The CDR3 here is CASGRSISYNEQFF. The CDR3 DNA reads as TGTGCCAGCGGGCGGAGTATCTCCTACAATGAGCAGTTCTTC.

This clonotype was counted ten times or more. V and J are TRBV6-1 and TRBJ2-7; 9 bases are a match to TRBD1. The J segment lost 3 bases and the V segment lost 5 bases, leaving 11 bases of the junction unmatched. The germline CDR1 and CDR2 sequences are MNHNS and SASEGT. This CDR3 is 16 amino acids long. The CDR3 DNA is TGTGCCAGCAGTTTTCAGGGGGGACAGGGCTTCTACGAGCAGTACTTC. This sequence encodes CASSFQGGQGFYEQYF.

This clonotype was recorded once. V gene TRBV12-3 or TRBV12-4 combines with J gene TRBJ2-3, with TRBD2 as a possible D gene (6 bases). The CDR3 loop spans 18 amino acids. V was pared by 2 bases and J by 4 bases, with 22 bases between. CDR3 loop: CASSLRPLGGLVADTQYF. For the CDR3, the DNA is TGTGCCAGCAGTTTAAGGCCACTGGGGGGACTTGTGGCAGATACGCAGTATTTT.

In this sample, this clonotype turned up many times. This rearrangement joins TRBV28 to TRBJ2-3; TRBD2 aligns across 10 bases. V shed 3 bases, J shed 4 bases, and the junction held 22 bases outside the gene matches. CDR1 MDHEN and CDR2 SYDVKM come from the germline V gene. CDR3 length: 21 residues. The CDR3 bases are TGTGCCAGCAGTTTCTCCGGGGTGCTAGCGGGAGTACCCCACCCCCCAGATACGCAGTATTTT. Translation gives CASSFSGVLAGVPHPPDTQYF.

The rearrangement uses TRBV19 and TRBJ1-5; tentative D call: TRBD1 (5 bases). The CDR3 is made up of 16 amino acids. V gave up 3 bases and J gave up 6 bases, with 18 bases separating them. Per germline, CDR1 LNHDA and CDR2 SQIVND (reference sequence). The CDR3 sequence: CASSISVGGKGQPQHF. For the CDR3, the DNA is TGTGCCAGTAGTATCTCCGTTGGGGGTAAGGGTCAGCCCCAGCATTTT. Looking up the rest from reference TRBV19 and TRBJ1-5 gives the full variable domain: DGGITQSPKYLFRKEGQNVTLSCEQNLNHDAMYWYRQDPGQGLRLIYYSQIVNDFQKGDIAEGYSVSREKKESFPLTVTSAQKNPTAFYLCASSISVGGKGQPQHFGDGTRLSIL.

The chain combines TRBV5-5 with TRBJ2-5, with D possibly matching TRBD1 (5 bases). The V gene lost 4 bases and the J gene lost 6 bases, with 16 bases spanning the gap. This CDR3 contains 14 residues. The germline CDR1 and CDR2 sequences are SGHKS and YYEKEE (reference sequence). Here the CDR3 reads CASSQETVLKTQYF. The CDR3 nucleotides read TGTGCCAGCAGCCAAGAGACAGTGTTAAAGACCCAGTACTTC.

This clonotype was picked up many times. The rearrangement links TRBV7-8 to TRBJ2-5; either TRBD1 or TRBD2 may supply D (6 bases each). From germline, CDR1 is SGHVS and CDR2 FQNEAQ. The CDR3 runs 16 residues. The V end lost 1 base, the J end lost 4 bases, and 16 bases lay between the germline ends. This CDR3 is CASSLGARGARETQYF. CDR3 nucleotides: TGTGCCAGCAGCTTAGGGGCGAGGGGGGCGAGAGAGACCCAGTACTTC. The full variable domain, its missing parts supplied by reference TRBV7-8 and TRBJ2-5, is GAGVSQSPRYKVAKRGQDVALRCDPISGHVSLFWYQQALGQGPEFLTYFQNEAQLDKSGLPSDRFFAERPEGSVSTLKIQRTQQEDSAVYLCASSLGARGARETQYFGPGTRLLVL.

The sample holds many counts of this clonotype. CDR3 DNA: TGTGCCAGCATTTACAGGCCTAATTCACCCCTCCACTTT. It yields the protein CASIYRPNSPLHF. This sequence joins TRBV2 and TRBJ1-6; the D gene is possibly TRBD1 (5 bases). Trimming removed 7 bases from V and 6 bases from J, with 10 bases in between. The CDR3 spans 13 residues. Germline V gene data show CDR1 as SNHLY and CDR2 as FYNNEI.

This clonotype was observed a few times. The chain combines TRBV3-1 with TRBJ2-7; D not certain. V lost 4 bases to trimming and J lost 6 bases, with 16 bases between them. The CDR3 totals 14 residues. Germline assignment: CDR1 LGHDT and CDR2 YNNKEL (reference sequence). CDR3 sequence (DNA): TGTGCCAGCAGCCTGACCCCTACTCGCTCCGAGCAGTACTTC. It translates to CASSLTPTRSEQYF.

The rearrangement joins TRBV12-3 or TRBV12-4 to TRBJ2-7, with a tentative D call TRBD1 (6 bases). CDR3 length: 15 residues. The V and J ends lost 3 bases and 4 bases respectively, with 16 bases between them. The CDR3 is CASSFGLGANYEQYF. CDR3 nucleotides: TGTGCCAGCAGTTTTGGTTTGGGGGCTAATTACGAGCAGTACTTC.

This clonotype has only a few counts. The CDR3: CATLDGGSEAFF. DNA of the CDR3: TGTGCCACCCTGGACGGGGGTTCTGAAGCTTTCTTT. The rearrangement links TRBV10-3 to TRBJ1-1, with a weak D call TRBD1 (5 bases). The V end lost 10 bases, the J end lost 6 bases, and 15 bases lay between the germline ends. This CDR3 has 12 residues. Germline values: CDR1 ENHRY, CDR2 SYGVKD.

This clonotype was detected ten times or more. The chain joins TRBV11-2 to TRBJ1-1; D is unresolved. The germline gives CDR1 SGHAT, CDR2 FQNNGV. CDR3 length: 13 amino acids. Trimming took off 3 bases at V and 1 base at J, with 6 bases between the two ends. CDR3 sequence: CASSFSANTEAFF. Written as DNA, the CDR3 is TGTGCCAGCAGCTTCTCAGCGAACACTGAAGCTTTCTTT.

Ten or more counts support this clonotype. The genes are TRBV3-1 and TRBJ1-2; 10 bases line up with TRBD1. Germline V gene lookup returns CDR1 LGHDT and CDR2 YNNKEL (reference sequence). The V and J ends lost 0 bases and 2 bases, in that order; junction bases with no gene match: 3. This CDR3 has 16 amino acids. CDR3 region: CASSQDRGQGNYGYTF. The CDR3 DNA reads as TGTGCCAGCAGCCAAGATCGGGGACAGGGGAACTATGGCTACACCTTC.

In this sample, this clonotype turned up a few times. V usage is TRBV4-2 and J usage is TRBJ1-3, with no clear D. This CDR3 region has 13 residues. The V and J ends lost 1 base and 3 bases respectively, with 4 bases between them. The germline V gene encodes CDR1 LGHNA and CDR2 YNFKEQ. In DNA, the CDR3 is TGTGCCAGCAGCCAAGGTCATGGAAACACCATATATTTT. This translates into CASSQGHGNTIYF.

This clonotype was counted at least ten times. This chain connects TRBV7-2 to TRBJ2-5; 9 bases align to TRBD2. V shed 1 base and J 4 bases; nucleotides not matched to a gene: 1. The CDR3 loop spans 14 amino acids. Germline lookup yields CDR1 SGHTA and CDR2 FQGNSA. This CDR3 reads CASSLGAGGETQYF. The CDR3, as DNA: TGTGCCAGCAGCTTAGGAGCGGGGGGAGAGACCCAGTACTTC.

This clonotype was seen ten or more times. The V call is TRBV28, the J call TRBJ2-7; D is uncertain. With 3 bases removed from V and 6 bases from J, the gap between germline ends came to 15 bases. Germline V gives CDR1 MDHEN, CDR2 SYDVKM. The CDR3 runs to 14 residues. CDR3 in amino acids: CASSLWVEVFEQYF. CDR3 DNA sequence: TGTGCCAGCAGTTTGTGGGTAGAGGTGTTCGAGCAGTACTTC.

There are a few counts of this clonotype. This CDR3 is CSARLAGGETQYF. The DNA for the CDR3 is TGCAGTGCGAGACTAGCGGGAGGGGAGACCCAGTACTTC. The chain recombines TRBV20-1 with TRBJ2-5; 14 bases agree with TRBD2. The ends lost 6 bases at V and 5 bases at J; junction bases unmatched: 2. Germline V gene data show CDR1 as DFQATT and CDR2 as SNEGSKA (reference sequence). CDR3 length: 13 residues.

This clonotype has just a few counts. This chain links TRBV30 with TRBJ2-5; D is unresolved. Looked up from germline, CDR1 is GTSNPN and CDR2 is SVGIG (reference sequence). The CDR3 has 13 residues. The V and J ends lost 0 bases and 7 bases respectively, with 12 bases between them. The CDR3 loop is CAWSVGVVGTQYF. The CDR3, as DNA: TGTGCCTGGAGTGTTGGAGTGGTCGGGACCCAGTACTTC.

CDR3 in amino acids: CASSSETGSGETQYF. The CDR3 DNA follows: TGTGCCAGCAGCTCCGAGACAGGGTCGGGGGAGACCCAGTACTTC. The chain recombines TRBV7-9 with TRBJ2-5; 7 nucleotides agree with TRBD1. The V gene end was trimmed by 4 bases and the J gene end by 5 bases; junction bases not matched to a gene: 10. CDR1 SEHNR and CDR2 FQNEAQ come from the germline V gene (reference sequence). This CDR3 has 15 residues.

This clonotype was detected many times. The gene calls are TRBV12-3 or TRBV12-4 and TRBJ2-7, with TRBD1 matching 9 bases. The CDR3 is 16 residues long. Germline trimming cut 4 bases from V and 5 bases from J; bases unmatched to any gene: 12. This CDR3 is CASSWGQGVGRNEQYF. CDR3 nucleotide sequence: TGTGCCAGCAGTTGGGGACAGGGAGTAGGTAGGAACGAGCAGTACTTC.

This clonotype has a count of ten or more. The chain combines TRBV14 with TRBJ1-1; D gene uncertain. CDR1 is SGHDN and CDR2 is FVKESK in the germline V gene. Trimming cost V 0 bases and J 3 bases, with 14 bases left between them. The CDR3 totals 16 residues. The CDR3 coding sequence is TGTGCCAGCAGCCAAGATGTCGGGGTTGGGGACACTGAAGCTTTCTTT. It is translated as CASSQDVGVGDTEAFF.

CDR3: CASSSTPTGDTQYF. CDR3 DNA: TGTGCCAGCAGCTCTACCCCTACGGGGGATACGCAGTATTTT. This chain links TRBV5-6 with TRBJ2-3, with D possibly matching TRBD2 (5 bases). The CDR3 has 14 amino acids. Germline V CDR1 and CDR2: SGHDT, YYEEEE. Trimming cost V 3 bases and J 6 bases, with 14 bases left between them.

This clonotype was observed many times. This sequence joins TRBV7-9 and TRBJ2-3; 9 nucleotides line up with TRBD2. The CDR3 is 19 amino acids. Germline CDR1 reads SEHNR; CDR2 reads FQNEAQ (reference sequence). V was pared by 1 base and J by 0 bases, with 11 bases of the junction left unmatched. As DNA, the CDR3 is TGTGCCAGCAGCTTAGGACTAGCGGCCGCCAAAACTAGCACAGATACGCAGTATTTT. It is translated as CASSLGLAAAKTSTDTQYF. Full variable domain (missing parts from reference TRBV7-9 and TRBJ2-3): DTGVSQNPRHKITKRGQNVTFRCDPISEHNRLYWYRQTLGQGPEFLTYFQNEAQLEKSRLLSDRFSAERPKGSFSTLEIQRTEQGDSAMYLCASSLGLAAAKTSTDTQYFGPGTRLTVL.

This clonotype was detected ten times or more. The chain uses TRBV19 and TRBJ1-1; 7 nucleotides agree with TRBD1. Trimming at V came to 5 bases and at J to 0 bases, leaving 6 bases not matched to a gene. The CDR3 has 15 amino acids. Germline-derived CDR1 and CDR2 are LNHDA and SQIVND (reference sequence). CDR3 sequence reads: CASSALQGMNTEAFF. The CDR3 DNA is TGTGCCAGTAGTGCGTTACAGGGGATGAACACTGAAGCTTTCTTT. The variable domain in full, completed from reference TRBV19 and TRBJ1-1, reads DGGITQSPKYLFRKEGQNVTLSCEQNLNHDAMYWYRQDPGQGLRLIYYSQIVNDFQKGDIAEGYSVSREKKESFPLTVTSAQKNPTAFYLCASSALQGMNTEAFFGQGTRLTVV.

The chain combines TRBV18 with TRBJ1-2, with TRBD1 matching over 7 bases. CDR1 and CDR2 (germline): KGHSH, LQKENI. V shed 4 bases, J shed 8 bases, and the junction held 16 bases outside the gene matches. The CDR3 is 16 residues long. In DNA, the CDR3 is TGTGCCAGCTCACTACTGGACAGGACTCTTCCTGAAGGCTACACCTTC. This translates into CASSLLDRTLPEGYTF.

This clonotype was found many times. The V call is TRBV28, the J call TRBJ1-2, with TRBD1 matching over 7 bases. The germline V gene has CDR1 MDHEN and CDR2 SYDVKM. This CDR3 spans 14 amino acids. The junction had 9 bases not matched to a gene; V was cut back by 5 bases and J by 6 bases. CDR3 coding DNA: TGTGCCAGCAGTGACATGACAGGGTTCGATGGCTACACCTTC. Translated, it gives CASSDMTGFDGYTF.

This clonotype showed up many times. V is TRBV12-3 or TRBV12-4 and J is TRBJ1-1; 7 bases are a match to TRBD1. V dropped 5 bases and J dropped 6; count of bases not matched to a gene: 6. The CDR3 has 13 residues. CDR3 DNA: TGTGCCAGCAGTCCCTTGACAGGGTCTGAAGCTTTCTTT. Its translation is CASSPLTGSEAFF.